A selection of T cell receptor beta chains follows, all from one sample in a study of control samples from healthy donors and cancer patients. Sequenced by immunoSEQ multiplex PCR; TCRdb stores in-frame clones only, minus some. The table has 100,000 to 150,000 clones, 85% to 95% seen once; the top ten hold approximately 0.58%. The sample was PBMCs. The receptors here all came from a man of 80 years or more with head and neck cancer. Both conserved end residues are part of each CDR3. The D gene is left open where the match is weak. Clone size is shown for a subset of rows, as once, few, many or a class of expanded clone.

j_call: TRBJ2-7; d_call: TRBD1; v_call: TRBV12-5; clone_size: -; cdr3_aa: CASGLVLQGNTYAEQYF; cdr3_nt: TGTGCTAGTGGTTTGGTACTACAGGGGAATACCTACGCTGAGCAGTACTTC
j_call: TRBJ2-1; d_call: -; v_call: TRBV6-2/TRBV6-3; clone_size: -; cdr3_aa: CASSTASRQSQFF; cdr3_nt: TGTGCCAGCAGTACCGCTTCTCGACAGTCGCAGTTCTTC
j_call: TRBJ2-7; d_call: TRBD2; v_call: TRBV4-1; clone_size: -; cdr3_aa: CASSQDTSGIYEQYF; cdr3_nt: TGCGCCAGCAGCCAAGATACTAGCGGGATATACGAGCAGTACTTC
j_call: TRBJ1-1; d_call: -; v_call: TRBV5-6; clone_size: -; cdr3_aa: CASSQMDRLNTEAFF; cdr3_nt: TGTGCCAGCAGCCAGATGGACCGCTTGAACACTGAAGCTTTCTTT
j_call: TRBJ1-2; d_call: -; v_call: TRBV5-1; clone_size: -; cdr3_aa: CASSLQRPGQSGYTF; cdr3_nt: TGCGCCAGCAGCTTGCAACGGCCAGGGCAATCTGGCTACACCTTC
j_call: TRBJ2-3; d_call: TRBD2; v_call: TRBV5-1; clone_size: -; cdr3_aa: CASSSQLAGGLYTQYF; cdr3_nt: TGCGCCAGCAGCTCCCAACTAGCGGGGGGGCTCTATACGCAGTATTTT
j_call: TRBJ2-3; d_call: -; v_call: TRBV5-4; clone_size: -; cdr3_aa: CASSSTGPTDTQYF; cdr3_nt: TGTGCCAGCAGCAGCACAGGGCCCACAGATACGCAGTATTTT
j_call: TRBJ1-2; d_call: TRBD1; v_call: TRBV9; clone_size: -; cdr3_aa: CASSVGEGAYGYTF; cdr3_nt: TGTGCCAGCAGCGTAGGAGAGGGGGCCTATGGCTACACCTTC
j_call: TRBJ2-2; d_call: TRBD1; v_call: TRBV6-5; clone_size: once; cdr3_aa: CASRDRTNTGELFF; cdr3_nt: TGTGCCAGCAGGGACAGGACGAACACCGGGGAGCTGTTTTTT
j_call: TRBJ1-1; d_call: TRBD1; v_call: TRBV9; clone_size: -; cdr3_aa: CASSADRGNTEAFF; cdr3_nt: TGTGCCAGCAGCGCGGACAGGGGGAACACTGAAGCTTTCTTT
j_call: TRBJ1-1; d_call: -; v_call: TRBV25-1; clone_size: -; cdr3_aa: CASSESAGMNTEAFF; cdr3_nt: TGTGCCAGCAGTGAATCTGCAGGTATGAACACTGAAGCTTTCTTT
j_call: TRBJ2-5; d_call: -; v_call: TRBV4-1; clone_size: -; cdr3_aa: CASSQGALQETQYF; cdr3_nt: TGCGCCAGCAGCCAAGGGGCCTTGCAAGAGACCCAGTACTTC
j_call: TRBJ1-2; d_call: -; v_call: TRBV23-1; clone_size: -; cdr3_aa: CASSQSGGQCYGYTF; cdr3_nt: TGCGCCAGCAGTCAATCGGGTGGACAGTGCTATGGCTACACCTTC
j_call: TRBJ2-3; d_call: -; v_call: TRBV11-2; clone_size: -; cdr3_aa: CASSLLRAIGDTQYF; cdr3_nt: TGTGCCAGCAGCTTACTGAGGGCGATTGGAGATACGCAGTATTTT
j_call: TRBJ2-6; d_call: TRBD1; v_call: TRBV6-6; clone_size: -; cdr3_aa: CASSGQGRSGANVLTF; cdr3_nt: TGTGCCAGCAGTGGACAGGGGAGATCTGGGGCCAACGTCCTGACTTTC
j_call: TRBJ2-2; d_call: TRBD2; v_call: TRBV30; clone_size: -; cdr3_aa: CAWNQAGVAGELFF; cdr3_nt: TGTGCCTGGAACCAAGCGGGAGTTGCCGGGGAGCTGTTTTTT
j_call: TRBJ2-7; d_call: -; v_call: TRBV30; clone_size: -; cdr3_aa: CAWSVRDEQYF; cdr3_nt: TGTGCCTGGAGTGTTCGAGACGAGCAGTACTTC
j_call: TRBJ2-2; d_call: -; v_call: TRBV11-3; clone_size: -; cdr3_aa: CASSLVDTGELFF; cdr3_nt: TGTGCCAGCAGCTTAGTTGACACCGGGGAGCTGTTTTTT
j_call: TRBJ2-7; d_call: -; v_call: TRBV21-1; clone_size: -; cdr3_aa: CASSRDRGGLRPYEQYF; cdr3_nt: TGTGCCAGCAGCAGGGACAGGGGAGGTCTACGGCCCTACGAGCAGTACTTC
j_call: TRBJ1-1; d_call: -; v_call: TRBV19; clone_size: -; cdr3_aa: CASSPTGKGTTEAFF; cdr3_nt: TGTGCCAGTAGTCCTACAGGGAAGGGTACCACTGAAGCTTTCTTT
j_call: TRBJ1-6; d_call: -; v_call: TRBV6-2/TRBV6-3; clone_size: -; cdr3_aa: CASSSSQLLLNSPLHF; cdr3_nt: TGTGCCAGCAGTTCAAGCCAGCTGTTATTAAATTCACCCCTCCACTTT
j_call: TRBJ1-6; d_call: TRBD1; v_call: TRBV12-5; clone_size: -; cdr3_aa: CASGLGTGVSPLHF; cdr3_nt: TGTGCTAGTGGTTTGGGGACAGGGGTTTCACCCCTCCACTTT
j_call: TRBJ1-2; d_call: -; v_call: TRBV15; clone_size: -; cdr3_aa: CATSRDPGYGYTF; cdr3_nt: TGTGCCACCAGCAGAGATCCGGGGTATGGCTACACCTTC
j_call: TRBJ2-5; d_call: -; v_call: TRBV5-6; clone_size: -; cdr3_aa: CASSLRETQYF; cdr3_nt: TGTGCCAGCAGCTTGCGGGAGACCCAGTACTTC
j_call: TRBJ1-1; d_call: -; v_call: TRBV4-3; clone_size: -; cdr3_aa: CASSTRGGYTEAFF; cdr3_nt: TGCGCCAGCAGCACCCGAGGGGGTTACACTGAAGCTTTCTTT
j_call: TRBJ2-5; d_call: TRBD1; v_call: TRBV20-1; clone_size: -; cdr3_aa: CSASQGEETQYF; cdr3_nt: TGCAGTGCTAGTCAGGGGGAAGAGACCCAGTACTTC
j_call: TRBJ2-5; d_call: TRBD2; v_call: TRBV10-2; clone_size: -; cdr3_aa: CASRASSGFQETQYF; cdr3_nt: TGCGCCAGCAGGGCCTCTAGCGGATTCCAAGAGACCCAGTACTTC
j_call: TRBJ2-1; d_call: -; v_call: TRBV5-4; clone_size: -; cdr3_aa: CASSLVGSSYNEQFF; cdr3_nt: TGTGCCAGCAGCTTGGTCGGGAGCTCCTACAATGAGCAGTTCTTC
j_call: TRBJ2-5; d_call: TRBD2; v_call: TRBV9; clone_size: once; cdr3_aa: CASSGSGQNGETQYF; cdr3_nt: TGTGCCAGCAGCGGTAGCGGGCAGAACGGGGAGACCCAGTACTTC
j_call: TRBJ1-1; d_call: -; v_call: TRBV18; clone_size: once; cdr3_aa: CASFEMNTEAFF; cdr3_nt: TGTGCCAGCTTCGAAATGAACACTGAAGCTTTCTTT
j_call: TRBJ1-1; d_call: TRBD1; v_call: TRBV5-1; clone_size: -; cdr3_aa: CASSLRILKGTGDTEAFF; cdr3_nt: TGCGCCAGCAGCTTGAGGATCCTTAAGGGGACAGGGGACACTGAAGCTTTCTTT
j_call: TRBJ2-7; d_call: TRBD1; v_call: TRBV30; clone_size: -; cdr3_aa: CAWSRTGAGEQYF; cdr3_nt: TGTGCCTGGAGTAGAACAGGGGCGGGCGAGCAGTACTTC
j_call: TRBJ1-5; d_call: TRBD1; v_call: TRBV3-1/TRBV3-2; clone_size: -; cdr3_aa: CASSQGLRGGFQPQHF; cdr3_nt: TGTGCCAGCAGCCAAGGGCTGAGAGGGGGCTTTCAGCCCCAGCATTTT
j_call: TRBJ2-3; d_call: TRBD2; v_call: TRBV6-6; clone_size: -; cdr3_aa: CASSSTSGGRDTQYF; cdr3_nt: TGTGCCAGCAGTTCCACTAGCGGGGGTCGAGATACGCAGTATTTT
j_call: TRBJ2-7; d_call: TRBD2; v_call: TRBV30; clone_size: -; cdr3_aa: CAWSSGIGYEQYF; cdr3_nt: TGTGCCTGGAGCAGCGGGATTGGCTACGAGCAGTACTTC
j_call: TRBJ1-1; d_call: -; v_call: TRBV2; clone_size: -; cdr3_aa: CASSEAWSMNTEAFF; cdr3_nt: TGTGCCAGCAGTGAAGCTTGGTCGATGAACACTGAAGCTTTCTTT
j_call: TRBJ2-2; d_call: -; v_call: TRBV18; clone_size: -; cdr3_aa: CASSPPGQRGRELFF; cdr3_nt: TGTGCCAGCTCACCACCAGGTCAACGAGGCCGGGAGCTGTTTTTT
j_call: TRBJ1-4; d_call: -; v_call: TRBV5-5; clone_size: -; cdr3_aa: CASSLDRTYEKLFF; cdr3_nt: TGTGCCAGCAGCTTAGACAGAACTTATGAAAAACTGTTTTTT
j_call: TRBJ1-3; d_call: -; v_call: TRBV7-7; clone_size: few; cdr3_aa: CASSWGADTIYF; cdr3_nt: TGTGCCAGCAGCTGGGGGGCAGACACCATATATTTT
j_call: TRBJ1-2; d_call: -; v_call: TRBV6-2/TRBV6-3; clone_size: -; cdr3_aa: CASSYSNRGPSYGYTF; cdr3_nt: TGTGCCAGCAGTTACTCGAATCGGGGGCCTTCCTATGGCTACACCTTC
j_call: TRBJ2-5; d_call: TRBD2; v_call: TRBV3-1/TRBV3-2; clone_size: -; cdr3_aa: CASSQARLAGGQETQYF; cdr3_nt: TGTGCCAGCAGCCAAGCAAGACTAGCGGGAGGTCAAGAGACCCAGTACTTC
j_call: TRBJ2-7; d_call: -; v_call: TRBV5-1; clone_size: -; cdr3_aa: CASSLDTSSYEQYF; cdr3_nt: TGCGCCAGCAGCTTGGACACAAGCTCCTACGAGCAGTACTTC
j_call: TRBJ2-1; d_call: -; v_call: TRBV25-1; clone_size: -; cdr3_aa: CASSLAVSYNEQFF; cdr3_nt: TGTGCCAGCAGTCTAGCCGTCTCCTACAATGAGCAGTTCTTC
j_call: TRBJ2-5; d_call: -; v_call: TRBV7-2; clone_size: -; cdr3_aa: CASSLDEGLGGRTQYF; cdr3_nt: TGTGCCAGCAGCTTGGATGAGGGTCTAGGGGGGAGAACCCAGTACTTC
j_call: TRBJ2-1; d_call: TRBD2; v_call: TRBV4-1; clone_size: few; cdr3_aa: CASTTSGRSSYNEQFF; cdr3_nt: TGCGCCAGCACCACTAGCGGGCGGTCCTCCTACAATGAGCAGTTCTTC
j_call: TRBJ2-7; d_call: -; v_call: TRBV30; clone_size: -; cdr3_aa: CAWSGEVMTTYEQYF; cdr3_nt: TGTGCCTGGAGCGGGGAAGTTATGACAACCTACGAGCAGTACTTC
j_call: TRBJ2-7; d_call: -; v_call: TRBV3-1/TRBV3-2; clone_size: -; cdr3_aa: CASSQAGPYEQYF; cdr3_nt: TGTGCCAGCAGCCAGGCAGGCCCCTACGAGCAGTACTTC
j_call: TRBJ1-4; d_call: TRBD1; v_call: TRBV6-5; clone_size: once; cdr3_aa: CASSLRTGGVEKLFF; cdr3_nt: TGTGCCAGCAGTTTAAGGACAGGGGGAGTCGAAAAACTGTTTTTT
j_call: TRBJ2-1; d_call: TRBD2; v_call: TRBV6-4; clone_size: -; cdr3_aa: CASRQTSGRLNEQFF; cdr3_nt: TGTGCCAGCAGACAGACTAGCGGGAGGTTAAATGAGCAGTTCTTC
j_call: TRBJ1-2; d_call: -; v_call: TRBV29-1; clone_size: -; cdr3_aa: CSVAWTGQGYGYTF; cdr3_nt: TGCAGCGTTGCGTGGACGGGGCAGGGCTATGGCTACACCTTC
j_call: TRBJ2-2; d_call: -; v_call: TRBV2; clone_size: -; cdr3_aa: CASSAVGGNTGELFF; cdr3_nt: TGTGCCAGCAGCGCTGTCGGGGGGAACACCGGGGAGCTGTTTTTT
j_call: TRBJ2-1; d_call: -; v_call: TRBV9; clone_size: -; cdr3_aa: CASSLDSSYNEQFF; cdr3_nt: TGTGCCAGCAGCCTGGACAGCTCCTACAATGAGCAGTTCTTC
j_call: TRBJ1-6; d_call: -; v_call: TRBV5-1; clone_size: once; cdr3_aa: CASSSTRGSPLHF; cdr3_nt: TGCGCCAGCAGCTCTACCCGGGGGTCACCCCTCCACTTT